These 13 T cell receptor beta chains originate from one sample sequenced in a study of blood T cell repertoires in COVID-19. TCRdb's copy holds only in-frame clones and misses some; the assay was immunoSEQ multiplex PCR. The data show about 260,000 clones, more than 75% seen once. Sequenced material: peripheral blood. The receptors originated from a woman aged 40 to 55 who had recovered from COVID-19.

The rearrangement links TRBV3-1 (or the pseudogene TRBV3-2) to TRBJ2-7; 10 bases fit TRBD1. With V trimmed by 4 bases and J by 3 bases, 6 bases remained unmatched. Germline V lookup: CDR1 LGHDT, CDR2 YNNKEL (reference sequence). The CDR3 has 15 residues. The CDR3 here is CASSPVGTGDYEQYF. CDR3 DNA sequence: TGTGCCAGCAGCCCCGTGGGGACAGGGGACTACGAGCAGTACTTC.

CDR3 loop: CASSVAGTTPLETQYF. CDR3 nucleotide sequence: TGTGCCAGCAGCGTGGCGGGGACTACCCCTCTGGAGACCCAGTACTTC. The chain is built from TRBV9 and TRBJ2-5; TRBD2 matches at 7 bases. Germline V gene data show CDR1 as SGDLS and CDR2 as YYNGEE. V lost 2 bases to trimming and J lost 5 bases; unmatched junction nucleotides: 12. The CDR3 is 16 amino acids.

This chain links TRBV10-3 with TRBJ1-2; TRBD1 agrees at 8 bases. The CDR3 totals 12 residues. The junction had 4 bases not matched to a gene; V was cut back by 7 bases and J by 6 bases. Germline V CDR1 and CDR2: ENHRY, SYGVKD. The CDR3 DNA reads TGTGCCATCACCACGACAGGGGATGGCTACACCTTC. Translating gives CAITTTGDGYTF.

This chain joins TRBV3-1 (or the pseudogene TRBV3-2) and TRBJ1-1; TRBD1 matches 7 bases. Per germline, CDR1 LGHDT and CDR2 YNNKEL (reference sequence). The V and J ends lost 4 bases and 3 bases, in that order; junction bases with no gene match: 8. The CDR3 spans 15 residues. CDR3 nucleotide sequence: TGTGCCAGCAGCCTGTACAGGGGTATAGACACTGAAGCTTTCTTT. It is translated as CASSLYRGIDTEAFF.

The CDR3 reads CASSLAVYEQYF. The CDR3 nucleotides read TGTGCCAGCAGTTTAGCTGTATACGAGCAGTACTTC. This sequence joins TRBV12-3 or TRBV12-4 and TRBJ2-7; unclear D gene. CDR3 length: 12 amino acids. The V and J ends lost 0 bases and 4 bases respectively, with 4 bases between them.

The genes are TRBV6-5 and TRBJ1-2; 10 nucleotides line up with TRBD1. Germline V gene lookup returns CDR1 MNHEY and CDR2 SVGAGI. The V and J ends lost 8 bases and 4 bases, in that order; junction bases with no gene match: 4. The CDR3 contains 13 residues. The DNA for the CDR3 is TGTGCCAGCGGCCGGGACAGGGGCTATGGCTACACCTTC. This codes for CASGRDRGYGYTF.

The chain links TRBV19 to TRBJ2-4, with TRBD1 as a possible D gene (5 bases). This CDR3 has 14 residues. V was shortened by 3 bases and J by 7 bases, with 13 bases between the two germline ends. CDR1 and CDR2 from the germline V gene are LNHDA and SQIVND (reference sequence). CDR3 in amino acids: CASSIHGPGNIQYF. Written as DNA, the CDR3 is TGTGCCAGTAGTATTCATGGACCAGGGAACATTCAGTACTTC. The full variable domain, with the rest looked up from reference TRBV19 and TRBJ2-4, is DGGITQSPKYLFRKEGQNVTLSCEQNLNHDAMYWYRQDPGQGLRLIYYSQIVNDFQKGDIAEGYSVSREKKESFPLTVTSAQKNPTAFYLCASSIHGPGNIQYFGAGTRLSVL.

The gene calls are TRBV6-1 and TRBJ2-5; the D gene is possibly TRBD2 (5 bases). The germline V and J ends were trimmed by 1 base and 7 bases, with 13 bases remaining between them. Germline CDR1 MNHNS, CDR2 SASEGT. This CDR3 has 14 residues. The CDR3 is CASSEVGVRGTQYF. The CDR3 bases are TGTGCCAGCAGTGAAGTCGGGGTGCGAGGGACCCAGTACTTC.

This sequence joins TRBV6-1 and TRBJ1-1; 7 nucleotides match TRBD1. The junction had 13 bases not matched to a gene; V was cut back by 0 bases and J by 3 bases. The germline V gene encodes CDR1 MNHNS and CDR2 SASEGT. The CDR3 extends over 18 amino acids. The CDR3 coding sequence is TGTGCCAGCAGTGAAGCCACCACCGGAAAAGGGGGCTACACTGAAGCTTTCTTT. Amino acids: CASSEATTGKGGYTEAFF.

V and J are TRBV9 and TRBJ1-1; 7 nucleotides match TRBD1. Germline loops: CDR1 SGDLS, CDR2 YYNGEE. V shed 4 bases and J 0 bases; nucleotides not matched to a gene: 3. The CDR3 has 14 residues. The CDR3 nucleotides read TGTGCCAGCAGCCAAACAGGGGTGAACACTGAAGCTTTCTTT. Protein product: CASSQTGVNTEAFF.

This clone has a single count. The J gene is TRBJ1-6, the V gene TRBV6-5, with D unresolved. V gave up 6 bases and J gave up 8 bases, with 17 bases separating them. The germline V gene encodes CDR1 MNHEY and CDR2 SVGAGI. The CDR3 has 15 amino acids. The CDR3 protein is CASSMKAPRDSPLHF. The CDR3 DNA reads as TGTGCCAGCAGCATGAAGGCCCCCCGGGATTCACCCCTCCACTTT.

The chain has TRBV5-1 and TRBJ1-4; no clear D. V was cut by 2 bases and J by 2 bases, with 7 bases left in between. There are 14 residues in the CDR3. In germline, CDR1 is SGHRS, CDR2 YFSETQ. CDR3 loop: CASSLSGTNEKLFF. CDR3 bases: TGCGCCAGCAGCTTAAGCGGGACTAATGAAAAACTGTTTTTT.

The DNA of the CDR3 is TGTGCCAGCAGCCAAGACGCCGGGACAAAGGTCCAGAGAGGCTACACCTTC. Its translation: CASSQDAGTKVQRGYTF. The chain employs TRBV16 and TRBJ1-2, with D possibly TRBD1 on 6 matching bases. The CDR3 extends over 17 amino acids. V was cut by 2 bases and J by 8 bases, with 24 bases left in between. CDR1 and CDR2 from the germline V gene are KGHSY and FQNENV.